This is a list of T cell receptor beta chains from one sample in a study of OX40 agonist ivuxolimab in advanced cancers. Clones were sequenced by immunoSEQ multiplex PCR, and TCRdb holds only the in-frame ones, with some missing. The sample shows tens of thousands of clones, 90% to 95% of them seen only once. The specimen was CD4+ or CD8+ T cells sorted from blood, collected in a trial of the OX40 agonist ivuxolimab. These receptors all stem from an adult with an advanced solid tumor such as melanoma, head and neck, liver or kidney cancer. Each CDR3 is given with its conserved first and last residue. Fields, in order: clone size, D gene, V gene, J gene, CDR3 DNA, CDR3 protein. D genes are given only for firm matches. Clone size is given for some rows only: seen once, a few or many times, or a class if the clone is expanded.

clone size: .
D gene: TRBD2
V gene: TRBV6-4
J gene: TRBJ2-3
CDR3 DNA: TGTGCCAGCAGTGACTCAACGGGAGGGGAGACAGATACGCAGTATTTT
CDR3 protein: CASSDSTGGETDTQYF

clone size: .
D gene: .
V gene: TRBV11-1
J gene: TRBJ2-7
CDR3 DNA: TGTGCCAGCAGCTTTTCGAGGGGGAGTGCCTACGAGCAGTACTTC
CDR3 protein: CASSFSRGSAYEQYF

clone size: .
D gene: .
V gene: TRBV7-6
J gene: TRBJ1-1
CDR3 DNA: TGTGCCAGCAGCTTTGCGGGGCGGGGGGGAGCTGAAGCTTTCTTT
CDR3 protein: CASSFAGRGGAEAFF

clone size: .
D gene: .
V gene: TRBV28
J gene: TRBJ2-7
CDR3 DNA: TGTGCCAGCACCCTTTTTGACAGCTCCGAGCAGTACTTC
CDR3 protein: CASTLFDSSEQYF

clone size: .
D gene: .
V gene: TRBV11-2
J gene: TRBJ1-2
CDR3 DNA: TGTGCCAGCAGAGGACCTGAATATGGCTACACCTTC
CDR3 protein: CASRGPEYGYTF

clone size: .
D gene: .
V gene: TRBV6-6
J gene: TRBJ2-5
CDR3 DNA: TGTGCCAGCAGGGGTAATCAAGAGACCCAGTACTTC
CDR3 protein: CASRGNQETQYF

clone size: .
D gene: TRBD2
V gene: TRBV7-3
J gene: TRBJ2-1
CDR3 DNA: TGTGCCAGCAGCCGCCGCGTTAGCGGGAGTGGTTACAATGAGCAGTTCTTC
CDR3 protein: CASSRRVSGSGYNEQFF

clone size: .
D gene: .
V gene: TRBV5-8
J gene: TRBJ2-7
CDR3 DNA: TGTGCCAGCAGCCCGGAACAGGGACACGAGCAGTACTTC
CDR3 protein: CASSPEQGHEQYF

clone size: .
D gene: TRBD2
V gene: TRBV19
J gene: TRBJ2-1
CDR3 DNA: TGTGCCAGTAGTATGGGAACTAGCGGGAGATACAATGAGCAGTTCTTC
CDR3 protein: CASSMGTSGRYNEQFF

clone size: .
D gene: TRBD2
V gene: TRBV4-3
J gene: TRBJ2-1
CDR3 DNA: TGCGCCAGCAGCCAAGATCCAATCTCGTTGGCTAGCGGGAGGGCCTCATACAATGAGCAGTTCTTC
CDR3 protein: CASSQDPISLASGRASYNEQFF

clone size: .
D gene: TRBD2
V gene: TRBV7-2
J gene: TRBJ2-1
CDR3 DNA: TGTGCCAGCAGACTAGCGGGAGCTCCCTACAATGAGCAGTTCTTC
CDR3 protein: CASRLAGAPYNEQFF

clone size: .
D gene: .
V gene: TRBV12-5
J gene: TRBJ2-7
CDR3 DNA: TGTGCTAGTGGTTTGAACTCCTACGAGCAGTACTTC
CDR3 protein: CASGLNSYEQYF

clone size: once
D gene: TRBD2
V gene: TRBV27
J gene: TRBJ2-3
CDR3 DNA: TGTGCCAGCATGGTACTAGCGGGTCCAGATACGCAGTATTTT
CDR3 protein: CASMVLAGPDTQYF

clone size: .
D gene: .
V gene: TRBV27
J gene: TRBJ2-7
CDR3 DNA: TGTGCCAGCAGTTTGGGTGCGAGACAGGGAGGCGAGCAGTACTTC
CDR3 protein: CASSLGARQGGEQYF

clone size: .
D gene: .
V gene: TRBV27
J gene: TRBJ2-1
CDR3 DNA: TGTGCCAGCAGTTTGCAGACTACTATATACAATGAGCAGTTCTTC
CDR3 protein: CASSLQTTIYNEQFF

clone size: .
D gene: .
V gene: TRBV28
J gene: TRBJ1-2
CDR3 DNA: TGTGCCAGCAGCCCATCTCCTTTACTATCGGGTATTATGGGCTACACCTTC
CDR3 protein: CASSPSPLLSGIMGYTF

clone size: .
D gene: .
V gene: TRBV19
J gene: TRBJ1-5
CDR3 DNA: TGTGCCAGTAGCCCAACTTTTAGCGCCAATCAGCCCCAGCATTTT
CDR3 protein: CASSPTFSANQPQHF

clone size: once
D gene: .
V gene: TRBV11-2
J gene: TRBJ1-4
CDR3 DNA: TGTGCCAGCAGCTTTAGTGCAACTAATGAAAAACTGTTTTTT
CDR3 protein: CASSFSATNEKLFF

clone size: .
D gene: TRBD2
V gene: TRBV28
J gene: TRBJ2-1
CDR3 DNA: TGTGCCAGCTTCGGTCGGGAGGGGTACAATGAGCAGTTCTTC
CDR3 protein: CASFGREGYNEQFF

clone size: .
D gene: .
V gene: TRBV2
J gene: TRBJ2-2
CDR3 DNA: TGTGCCAACTCGGACAGCAACACCGGGGAGCTGTTTTTT
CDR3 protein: CANSDSNTGELFF

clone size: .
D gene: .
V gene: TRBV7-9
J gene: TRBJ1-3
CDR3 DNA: TGTGCCAGCAGCTTAGCGCTGGCCCAGGGTGGAAACACCATATATTTT
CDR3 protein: CASSLALAQGGNTIYF

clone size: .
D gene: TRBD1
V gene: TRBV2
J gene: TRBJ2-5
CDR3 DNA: TGTGCCAGCAGTGAAACAGGGGTGGAGACCCAGTACTTC
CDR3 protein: CASSETGVETQYF

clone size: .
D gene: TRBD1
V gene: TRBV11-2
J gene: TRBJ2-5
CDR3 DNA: TGTGCCAGCAGCCCCTGGGACAGGGGGCGGAAAGAGACCCAGTACTTC
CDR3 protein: CASSPWDRGRKETQYF

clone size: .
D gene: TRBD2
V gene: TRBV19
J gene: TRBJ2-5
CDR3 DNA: TGTGCCAGTAGTATGCGGGCGGGAGGGGTGGAGACCCAGTACTTC
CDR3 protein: CASSMRAGGVETQYF

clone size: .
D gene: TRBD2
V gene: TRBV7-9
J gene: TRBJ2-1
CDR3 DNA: TGTGCCAGCAGCCCTGGACTAGGGAATGAGCAGTTCTTC
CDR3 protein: CASSPGLGNEQFF

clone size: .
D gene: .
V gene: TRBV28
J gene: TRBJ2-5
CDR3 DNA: TGTGCCAGCAGTGGGACAGACCGAAGGTGGCGGGAGCTCGCAGAGACCCAGTACTTC
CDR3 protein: CASSGTDRRWRELAETQYF

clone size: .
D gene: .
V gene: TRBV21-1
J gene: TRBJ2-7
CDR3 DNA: TGTGCCAGCAGCAAAGACTTGGTAAGGACAGTCAACCGACCGGATACCTACGAGCAGTACTTC
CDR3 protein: CASSKDLVRTVNRPDTYEQYF

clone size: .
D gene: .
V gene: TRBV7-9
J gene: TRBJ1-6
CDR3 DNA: TGTGCCAGCAGCTTAACAGCTCCGGGTAATTCACCCCTCCACTTT
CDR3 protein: CASSLTAPGNSPLHF

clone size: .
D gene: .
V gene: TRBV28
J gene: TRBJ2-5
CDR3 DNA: TGTGCCAGCAGTTTTCGTGTCGGACTTCCGCAAGAGACCCAGTACTTC
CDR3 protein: CASSFRVGLPQETQYF

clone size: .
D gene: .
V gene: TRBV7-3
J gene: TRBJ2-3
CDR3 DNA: TGTGCCAGCAGCCAATCCCCCGGGGGCACAGATACGCAGTATTTT
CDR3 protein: CASSQSPGGTDTQYF

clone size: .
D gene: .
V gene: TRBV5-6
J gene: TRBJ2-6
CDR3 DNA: TGTGCCAGCAGCCGGGAATTTGGGGCCAACGTCCTGACTTTC
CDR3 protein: CASSREFGANVLTF

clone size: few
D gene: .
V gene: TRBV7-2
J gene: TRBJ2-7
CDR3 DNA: TGTGCCAGCAGCTTAGATTCGGCCTACGAGCAGTACTTC
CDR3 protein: CASSLDSAYEQYF

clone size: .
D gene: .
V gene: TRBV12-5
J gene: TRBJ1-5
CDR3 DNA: TGTGCTAGTGGTTTGGTACAAGGGGATCAGCCCCAGCATTTT
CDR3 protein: CASGLVQGDQPQHF

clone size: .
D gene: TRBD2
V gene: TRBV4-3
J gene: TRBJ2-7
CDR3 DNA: TGCGCCAGCAGCCCCGAACCCGGGACTAGCGGGAGGGCCTCCTACGAGCAGTACTTC
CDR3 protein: CASSPEPGTSGRASYEQYF

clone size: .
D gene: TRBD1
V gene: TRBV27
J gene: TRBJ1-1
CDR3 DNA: TGTGCCAGCACCAGGGGGCCGAACACTGAAGCTTTCTTT
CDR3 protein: CASTRGPNTEAFF

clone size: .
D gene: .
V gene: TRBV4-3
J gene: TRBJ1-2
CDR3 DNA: TGCGCCAGCAGCCAAGGATTCCAGTTGGACTACGGAAATGGCTACACCTTC
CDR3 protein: CASSQGFQLDYGNGYTF

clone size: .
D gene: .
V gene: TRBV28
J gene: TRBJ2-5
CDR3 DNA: TGTGCCAGCGGCAATCAGGGGTCGGCCCAAGAGACCCAGTACTTC
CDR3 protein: CASGNQGSAQETQYF

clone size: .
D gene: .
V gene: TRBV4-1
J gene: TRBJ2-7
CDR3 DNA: TGCGCCAGCAGCCAACGGGTCTCCTACGAGCAGTACTTC
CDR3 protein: CASSQRVSYEQYF

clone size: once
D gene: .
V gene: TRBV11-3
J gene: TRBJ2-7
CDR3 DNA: TGTGCCAGCAGCCTTACAAGGGGGATCTCCTACGAGCAGTACTTC
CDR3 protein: CASSLTRGISYEQYF

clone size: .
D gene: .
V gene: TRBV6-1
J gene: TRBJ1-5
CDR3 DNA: TGTGCCAGCAGTGAATGGCAGGGTAATCAGCCCCAGCATTTT
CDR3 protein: CASSEWQGNQPQHF

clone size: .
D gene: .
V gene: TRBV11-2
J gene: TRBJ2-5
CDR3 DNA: TGTGCCAGCAGCTTAGACGAAGAGACCCAGTACTTC
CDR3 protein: CASSLDEETQYF

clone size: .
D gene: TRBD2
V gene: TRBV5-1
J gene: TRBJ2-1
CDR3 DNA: TGCGCCAGCAGCCCTGGACTAGCGGGAGGGAATGAGCAGTTCTTC
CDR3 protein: CASSPGLAGGNEQFF

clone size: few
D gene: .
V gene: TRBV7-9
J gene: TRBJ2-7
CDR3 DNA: TGTGCCAGCAGCTTAGGAGTCTACGAGCAGTACTTC
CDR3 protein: CASSLGVYEQYF

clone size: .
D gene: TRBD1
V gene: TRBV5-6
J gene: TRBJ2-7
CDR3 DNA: TGTGCCAGCAGCTTCCGGACAGGGTTTAACGAGCAGTACTTC
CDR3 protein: CASSFRTGFNEQYF

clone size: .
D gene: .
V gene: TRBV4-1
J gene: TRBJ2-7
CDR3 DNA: TGCGCCAGCAGCCATGATAGGTCCTACGAGCAGTACTTC
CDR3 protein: CASSHDRSYEQYF

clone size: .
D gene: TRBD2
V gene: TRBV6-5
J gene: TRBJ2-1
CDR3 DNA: TGTGCCAGCAGTTACGGACTAGCGGGAGGAGAGCAGTTCTTC
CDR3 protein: CASSYGLAGGEQFF

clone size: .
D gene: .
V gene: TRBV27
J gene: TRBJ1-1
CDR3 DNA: TGTGCCAGCAGCCTCACAGGGAAGAGCACTGAAGCTTTCTTT
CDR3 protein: CASSLTGKSTEAFF

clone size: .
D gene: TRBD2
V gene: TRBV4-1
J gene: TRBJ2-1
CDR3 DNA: TGCGCCAGCAGCCAACCGGGACTAGCCTACAATGAGCAGTTCTTC
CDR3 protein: CASSQPGLAYNEQFF

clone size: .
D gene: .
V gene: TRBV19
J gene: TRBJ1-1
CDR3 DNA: TGTGCCAGTAGAGCCCTTCCGTCATATGCGAACACTGAAGCTTTCTTT
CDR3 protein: CASRALPSYANTEAFF

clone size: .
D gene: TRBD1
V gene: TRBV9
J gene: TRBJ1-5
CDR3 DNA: TGTGCCAGCAGCGAAACAGGGGTTGATCAGCCCCAGCATTTT
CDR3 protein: CASSETGVDQPQHF

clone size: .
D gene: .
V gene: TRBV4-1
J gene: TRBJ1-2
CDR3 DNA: TGCGCCAGCAGCCCTATAGGCGCTAACTATGGCTACACCTTC
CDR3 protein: CASSPIGANYGYTF

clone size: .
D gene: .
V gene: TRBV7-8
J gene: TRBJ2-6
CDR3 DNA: TGTGCCAGCAGCCCAGGGGACGCCTCTGGGGCCAACGTCCTGACTTTC
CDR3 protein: CASSPGDASGANVLTF

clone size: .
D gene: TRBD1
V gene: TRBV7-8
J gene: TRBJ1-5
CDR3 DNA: TGTGCCAGCAGCTCCTTTGCGACAGGGGTGGTCAATCAGCCCCAGCATTTT
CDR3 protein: CASSSFATGVVNQPQHF

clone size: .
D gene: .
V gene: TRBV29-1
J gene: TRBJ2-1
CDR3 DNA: TGCAGCGTTGAATTTATCGGGAGTAGGTTTTCCGGTGAGCAGTTCTTC
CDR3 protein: CSVEFIGSRFSGEQFF

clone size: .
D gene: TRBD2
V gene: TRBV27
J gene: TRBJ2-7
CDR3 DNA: TGTGCCAGCAGTTTGAAGCGGGAGAACGAGCAGTACTTC
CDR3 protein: CASSLKRENEQYF